This TCR beta chain derives from a study of blood T cell repertoires in COVID-19. The wider study: Both acute and convalescent COVID-19 samples were obtained from the United States, Italy and Spain.

Cohort 3 recovery required two negative PCRs, clearance, or symptom resolution. The CDR3 sequence is 16 residues long. Trimming cost V 1 base and J 8 bases; bases outside gene matches: 8. Germline V lookup: CDR1 MNHNS, CDR2 SASEGT. In the study's own analysis: Reference gene primer amplification yielded estimated nucleated cell counts. Clones were read by immunoSEQ multiplex PCR, and TCRdb kept only the in-frame ones, dropping some. The V and J calls and the clone size are those of that table, but D and trimming were determined from the DNA. The sample holds fewer than 200,000 clones; around 84% are singletons and the top ten take 7.3%.

This TCR derives from a middle-aged man who had recovered from COVID-19. Sequencing was carried out using PBMCs or T cells enriched from blood (not recorded which). The chain recombines TRBV6-1 with TRBJ1-4; 9 bases agree with TRBD1. The DNA of the CDR3 is TGTGCCAGCAGTGAAGATATAGGGACAGGGAACGAAAAACTGTTTTTT. Translation: CASSEDIGTGNEKLFF.